This T cell receptor beta chain was sequenced in a study of beta chain features in type 1 diabetes. What was sequenced were expressed TCRB transcripts, since all of the isolated RNA had been reverse transcribed. The study sequenced naive, central memory and regulatory T cell samples to an average of around 3.4 million reads. Only in-frame clones appear in the TCRdb table, and some are missing; sequencing was by immunoSEQ multiplex PCR. The table has under 550,000 clones, 11% seen once. Germline CDR1 and CDR2: SGHTA and FQGNSA. CDR3 size: 14 residues. The V gene lost 4 bases and the J gene lost 1 base, with 10 bases spanning the gap. This clone was seen more than once but under ten times.

The receptor's source is a young woman in good health. The sequenced sample consisted of naive CD4+ T cells from blood. This rearrangement joins TRBV7-2 to TRBJ2-5; D not certain. The CDR3 DNA is TGTGCCAGCAGCTACCTCAGAAGCCAAGAGACCCAGTACTTC. Translating gives CASSYLRSQETQYF. Full variable domain (missing parts from reference TRBV7-2 and TRBJ2-5): GAGVSQSPSNKVTEKGKDVELRCDPISGHTALYWYRQSLGQGLEFLIYFQGNSAPDKSGLPSDRFSAERTGGSVSTLTIQRTQQEDSAVYLCASSYLRSQETQYFGPGTRLLVL.